One T cell receptor beta chain is described in this entry. Antigen: not known. Data came from immunoSEQ multiplex PCR; TCRdb stores just in-frame clones and leaves some out. The table shows more than 25,000 clones, with over 80% occurring only once. The data were obtained in a study of T cells in localized non-small cell lung cancer. Study-wide results and limits: Exceeding tumor, uninvolved adjacent lung had the highest T cell clonality. Increased T cell density in blood showed an association with longer overall survival.

Trimming left V 5 bases short and J 2 bases short, with 10 bases between. CDR1 and CDR2 from the germline V gene are SGHVS and FNYEAQ. The CDR3 has 13 amino acids. Here the sequenced sample was PBMCs, taken before any cancer treatment. The chain uses TRBV7-6 and TRBJ2-7, with D perhaps TRBD1 (6 bases). The sequence derives from a man aged 35 to 69 with stage II lung adenocarcinoma. CDR3 amino acids: CASSKGHPYEQYF. The CDR3, as DNA: TGTGCCAGCAGCAAGGGACATCCCTACGAGCAGTACTTC.